This TCR beta chain originates from a study of cytomegalovirus exposure and HLA in healthy donors. In the study overall: When fewer than 500 donors were genotyped, roughly 82% of them were found to fall in the Caucasian-associated ancestry cluster.

The V end was cut by 4 bases, the J end by 1 base, with 11 bases between. This CDR3 has 15 residues. The germline V gene encodes CDR1 MGHDK and CDR2 SYGVNS. The PCR employed 60 Vbeta primers together with 13 Jbeta primers. Clones were read by immunoSEQ multiplex PCR, and TCRdb kept only the in-frame ones, dropping some. The data show approximately 37,000 clones, roughly 80% seen once. General study results and limits: Sequencing had likely introduced a cluster of highly shared sequence variants as an artifact. The dataset shows that most TCR sequences were rare, while some public TCRs occurred in many donors. Later on, an analysis showed TCR association rates differing by HLA locus, with DRB1 the most and HLA-C the fewest.

With regard to this clone: The target antigen is unknown.

The origin of this receptor is a woman aged 18-29 years in good health and CMV-seropositive. The chain carries TRBV25-1 and TRBJ1-5; D is possibly TRBD1 (5 bases). Source material: PBMCs. The CDR3 is CASSAPGGSNQPQHF. The CDR3 coding sequence is TGTGCCAGCAGTGCCCCCGGGGGGAGCAATCAGCCCCAGCATTTT.